Shown below are 24 T cell receptor beta chains from a single sample sequenced in a study of blood T cell repertoires in COVID-19. The data were produced by immunoSEQ multiplex PCR, yet TCRdb's version contains in-frame clones alone and is incomplete. The data contain 150,000 to 200,000 clones, more than 75% of them singletons. The source material was peripheral blood. The receptors were gathered from a woman aged 70 to 79 with COVID-19, enrolled during active disease.

The chain recombines TRBV5-3 with TRBJ1-1; 9 bases are a match to TRBD1. TRBV5-3 belongs to the ORF category, with a function that is uncertain. The ends lost 2 bases at V and 3 bases at J; junction bases unmatched: 11. The CDR3 spans 17 residues. The DNA for the CDR3 is TGTGCCAGAAGCTTCCGGGACAGGGCTCCCCCTGACACTGAAGCTTTCTTT. This sequence encodes CARSFRDRAPPDTEAFF.

The chain joins TRBV3-1 (or the pseudogene TRBV3-2) to TRBJ1-5, with 9 nucleotides matching TRBD1. V dropped 0 bases and J dropped 6; count of bases not matched to a gene: 12. Germline CDR1 reads LGHDT; CDR2 reads YNNKEL (reference sequence). CDR3 size: 18 residues. In DNA, the CDR3 is TGTGCCAGCAGCCAAGAGAAGTGGGGGACAGGGTCGGTTCAGCCCCAGCATTTT. This translates into CASSQEKWGTGSVQPQHF.

J is TRBJ2-7 and V is TRBV28, with TRBD1 identical over 9 bases. From germline, CDR1 is MDHEN and CDR2 SYDVKM. The V segment lost 4 bases and the J segment 0 bases; nucleotides outside the gene matches: 7. CDR3 size: 16 residues. CDR3 amino acids: CASSSGQGLYSYEQYF. In nucleotides, the CDR3 is TGTGCCAGCAGTTCGGGACAGGGACTTTACTCCTACGAGCAGTACTTC.

This chain links TRBV5-1 with TRBJ1-4; 8 nucleotides agree with TRBD1. Looked up from germline, CDR1 is SGHRS and CDR2 is YFSETQ. The CDR3 spans 14 residues. The trim removed 5 bases at V and 5 bases at J, leaving 5 bases unmatched. CDR3 sequence reads: CASRSGGWNEKLFF. The CDR3 DNA reads TGCGCCAGCAGGTCAGGGGGCTGGAATGAAAAACTGTTTTTT. Filled out from reference TRBV5-1 and TRBJ1-4, the complete variable domain reads KAGVTQTPRYLIKTRGQQVTLSCSPISGHRSVSWYQQTPGQGLQFLFEYFSETQRNKGNFPGRFSGRQFSNSRSEMNVSTLELGDSALYLCASRSGGWNEKLFFGSGTQLSVL.

The chain links TRBV2 to TRBJ2-7; possible D gene TRBD1, 6 bases. The CDR3 consists of 13 residues. V gave up 7 bases and J gave up 0 bases, with 10 bases separating them. Germline CDR1 is SNHLY and CDR2 is FYNNEI. This chain's CDR3 is CASKTGSSYEQYF. The CDR3 DNA follows: TGTGCCAGCAAGACAGGAAGCTCCTACGAGCAGTACTTC.

The V gene is TRBV2, the J gene TRBJ1-5; TRBD1 matches 11 bases. V trimming: 6 bases; J trimming: 5 bases; junction bases outside the gene matches: 3. The CDR3 has 14 residues. Germline V gene data show CDR1 as SNHLY and CDR2 as FYNNEI. The CDR3 reads CASSGDRGYQPQHF. CDR3 nucleotide sequence: TGTGCCAGCAGCGGGGACAGGGGGTATCAGCCCCAGCATTTT.

The CDR3 loop is CASSLAVAGEQETQYF. Here the CDR3 DNA reads TGCGCCAGCAGCTTGGCCGTAGCGGGCGAACAAGAGACCCAGTACTTC. V gene TRBV5-1 combines with J gene TRBJ2-5, with 7 positions matching TRBD2. V was clipped by 0 bases and J by 2 bases; unmatched bases: 7. The CDR3 length is 16 residues. CDR1 is SGHRS and CDR2 is YFSETQ in the germline V gene.

The chain combines TRBV9 with TRBJ1-3; D is perhaps TRBD1 (6 bases). The germline V gene encodes CDR1 SGDLS and CDR2 YYNGEE. This CDR3 is 16 amino acids long. V lost 0 bases and J 2 bases, leaving 12 bases between the germline ends. The CDR3: CASSVGGTSPGNTIYF. For the CDR3, the DNA is TGTGCCAGCAGCGTAGGAGGGACATCCCCTGGAAACACCATATATTTT.

V and J are TRBV19 and TRBJ1-4, with 7 positions matching TRBD1. Per germline, CDR1 LNHDA and CDR2 SQIVND (reference sequence). Trimming at V came to 1 base and at J to 1 base, leaving 6 bases not matched to a gene. This CDR3 is 17 amino acids long. CDR3 in DNA: TGTGCCAGTAGTATAGCTCCCCGGACAGGAACTAATGAAAAACTGTTTTTT. Translating gives CASSIAPRTGTNEKLFF.

V usage is TRBV7-2 and J usage is TRBJ2-3; D might be TRBD2 (7 bases). Trimming pared 11 bases from V and 3 bases from J, leaving 18 bases between. There are 14 residues in the CDR3. CDR1 is SGHTA and CDR2 is FQGNSA in the germline V gene. The DNA of the CDR3 is TGTGCCGCACTTCGCGGGGGCTTTACAGATACGCAGTATTTT. This gives the protein CAALRGGFTDTQYF. Full variable domain (remainder filled in from reference TRBV7-2 and TRBJ2-3): GAGVSQSPSNKVTEKGKDVELRCDPISGHTALYWYRQSLGQGLEFLIYFQGNSAPDKSGLPSDRFSAERTGGSVSTLTIQRTQQEDSAVYLCAALRGGFTDTQYFGPGTRLTVL.

The rearrangement uses TRBV28 and TRBJ2-1, with 14 positions matching TRBD2. The germline V gene encodes CDR1 MDHEN and CDR2 SYDVKM. J lost 8 bases, V lost 6 bases, and 6 bases had no gene match. The CDR3 sequence is 15 residues long. CDR3: CASSKTSGGADEQFF. In nucleotides, the CDR3 is TGTGCCAGCAGCAAGACTAGCGGGGGGGCGGATGAGCAGTTCTTC.

The chain employs TRBV5-4 and TRBJ2-7; no firm D call. Per germline, CDR1 SGHNT and CDR2 YYREEE (reference sequence). V was pared by 4 bases and J by 4 bases, with 12 bases between. CDR3 length: 13 amino acids. This chain's CDR3 is CASSQERGYEQYF. The CDR3 region has the DNA TGTGCCAGCAGCCAAGAGCGTGGGTACGAGCAGTACTTC.

The J gene is TRBJ2-5, the V gene TRBV5-1; D is perhaps TRBD2 (8 bases). The germline gives CDR1 SGHRS, CDR2 YFSETQ. Trimming left V 0 bases short and J 3 bases short, with 18 bases between. This CDR3 is 17 amino acids long. The CDR3 region is CASSLAPGTAGEETQYF. The CDR3 DNA sequence: TGCGCCAGCAGCTTGGCCCCGGGGACAGCGGGGGAAGAGACCCAGTACTTC.

The chain couples TRBV2 to TRBJ1-2; D might be TRBD1 (6 bases). CDR1 and CDR2 (germline): SNHLY, FYNNEI. Trimming pared 2 bases from V and 7 bases from J, leaving 14 bases between. This CDR3 contains 14 residues. The CDR3 loop is CASSERGGAGGYTF. CDR3 DNA sequence: TGTGCCAGCAGTGAAAGGGGGGGCGCGGGTGGCTACACCTTC.

The rearrangement joins TRBV27 to TRBJ1-6; a possible D gene is TRBD1 (5 bases). Trimming removed 6 bases from V and 6 bases from J, with 18 bases in between. Germline assignment: CDR1 MNHEY and CDR2 SMNVEV (reference sequence). There are 16 residues in the CDR3. In DNA, the CDR3 is TGTGCCAGCAGCCCCGATCGGGGGGGGGTTAATTCACCCCTCCACTTT. Translated: CASSPDRGGVNSPLHF.

The chain combines TRBV29-1 with TRBJ2-1; D gene unclear. CDR3 length equals 10 residues. The germline gives CDR1 SQVTM, CDR2 ANQGSEA. V was shortened by 4 bases and J by 10 bases, with 8 bases between the two germline ends. This chain's CDR3 is CSVGVGEQFF. The CDR3 DNA sequence: TGCAGCGTTGGAGTGGGCGAGCAGTTCTTC.

The V and J genes are TRBV5-1 and TRBJ2-3; TRBD2 might be the D (6 bases). The V gene's germline CDR1 is SGHRS and CDR2 YFSETQ. CDR3 length: 15 residues. V was pared by 4 bases and J by 2 bases, with 14 bases between. The CDR3 here is CASSQFRGNTDTQYF. As DNA, the CDR3 is TGCGCCAGCAGCCAGTTCCGGGGGAACACAGATACGCAGTATTTT.

This clone has a handful of counts. This chain uses TRBV7-2 with TRBJ1-2, with 7 bases that match TRBD1. The CDR3 runs to 11 residues. CDR1 SGHTA and CDR2 FQGNSA come from the germline V gene. The trim removed 2 bases at V and 13 bases at J, leaving 4 bases unmatched. The CDR3: CASSLRQGSTF. The CDR3 coding sequence is TGTGCCAGCAGCTTACGACAGGGAAGCACCTTC.

CDR3 sequence: CASSQVTTGGQFRAFF. CDR3 sequence (DNA): TGTGCCAGCAGCCAAGTGACCACAGGGGGTCAGTTTCGAGCTTTCTTT. The chain recombines TRBV4-2 with TRBJ1-1; TRBD1 aligns across 8 bases. This CDR3 contains 16 residues. Germline V gene sequence: CDR1 LGHNA, CDR2 YNFKEQ. Trimming cost V 1 base and J 10 bases; bases outside gene matches: 14.

The rearrangement uses TRBV10-3 and TRBJ1-5; 9 nucleotides match TRBD1. The CDR3 is 15 residues long. The germline CDR1 and CDR2 sequences are ENHRY and SYGVKD. Trimming at V came to 0 bases and at J to 9 bases, leaving 6 bases not matched to a gene. The CDR3 DNA sequence: TGTGCCATCAGTGAGTCTCAGGGACAGGGAGCGCCCCAGCATTTT. It codes for CAISESQGQGAPQHF.

V gene TRBV3-1 (or the pseudogene TRBV3-2) combines with J gene TRBJ2-1, with TRBD1 matching over 11 bases. The CDR3 runs 17 residues. After removal of 3 bases from V and 4 bases from J, the junction contained 8 bases not matched to a gene. Germline V gene sequence: CDR1 LGHDT, CDR2 YNNKEL (reference sequence). This CDR3 is CASSHAGTGGRYNEQFF. The CDR3 DNA follows: TGTGCCAGCAGCCATGCCGGGACAGGGGGAAGATACAATGAGCAGTTCTTC.

A remark on this clone: In the same sample, other DNA sequences code for this CDR3. The chain uses TRBV4-1 and TRBJ2-7, with TRBD1 as a possible D gene (6 bases). This CDR3 has 14 residues. V was trimmed by 0 bases and J by 2 bases, leaving 8 bases between them. CDR1 and CDR2 from the germline V gene are MGHRA and YSYEKL. DNA of the CDR3: TGCGCCAGCAGCCAAGATAGGGGGACCTACGAGCAGTACTTC. Translated, it gives CASSQDRGTYEQYF.

This clone was recorded a few times. The chain links TRBV2 to TRBJ1-2; the D gene is possibly TRBD1 (6 bases). Germline assignment: CDR1 SNHLY and CDR2 FYNNEI. The length of the CDR3 is 14 residues. V was clipped by 8 bases and J by 8 bases, with 21 bases between them. The CDR3 bases are TGTGCCAGCTCCCCAAGGGGGGGGTGGGACGGCTACACCTTC. This encodes CASSPRGGWDGYTF.

Only a few counts were recorded for this clone. CDR3 in DNA: TGTGCCAGCAGCTTAGATCCCCGTTCCGGGGAGCTGTTTTTT. This sequence encodes CASSLDPRSGELFF. The chain carries TRBV11-2 and TRBJ2-2, with D unresolved. Germline V gene sequence: CDR1 SGHAT, CDR2 FQNNGV. The ends were cut back, 0 bases at V and 6 bases at J, with 8 bases in the middle. This CDR3 contains 14 residues.